This T cell receptor (beta chain) was obtained from a study of cytomegalovirus exposure and HLA in healthy donors. Study as a whole: Early released data had about 85 million unique TCRs, all coming from HLA-typed donors.

Primers: 60 Vbeta forward and 13 Jbeta reverse. Assay used: immunoSEQ multiplex PCR; TCRdb lists only in-frame clones, some missing. The sample lists 95,000 or so clones, around 79% occurring once. The V end lost 0 bases, the J end lost 0 bases, and 5 bases lay between the germline ends. The CDR3 sequence is 14 residues long. CDR1 is LGHNA and CDR2 is YSLEER in the germline V gene. In the case of this clone: Its antigen is unidentified.

Study-wide results and caveats: The study flagged about 160 TCR beta chains as cytomegalovirus-associated. A likely sequencing artifact accounted for one observed cluster of highly shared sequence variants. In a later analysis, CMV-associated beta chains were mostly HLA-associated, it appeared.

This receptor was taken from a woman aged 40 to 55 in good health and CMV-seronegative. Sample: PBMCs. This rearrangement joins TRBV4-3 to TRBJ1-2; D remains ambiguous. CDR3 nucleotide sequence: TGCGCCAGCAGCCAAGACAGGACTAACTATGGCTACACCTTC. Its protein product is CASSQDRTNYGYTF.